A selection of T cell receptor beta chains follows, all from one sample in a study of blood T cell repertoires in COVID-19. Only in-frame clones appear in the TCRdb table, and some are missing; sequencing was by immunoSEQ multiplex PCR. The sample includes about 140,000 clones, roughly 84% of them seen just once. The source material was peripheral blood. All receptors come from an older woman with acute or convalescent COVID-19. The CDR3 runs from the conserved cysteine through the conserved F or W.

v_call: TRBV19; j_call: TRBJ1-6; cdr3_aa: CASRVQGNNSPLHF
v_call: TRBV7-9; j_call: TRBJ2-3; cdr3_aa: CASTGDSAADTQYF
v_call: TRBV9; j_call: TRBJ1-6; cdr3_aa: CASSVDGQRNSPLHF
v_call: TRBV5-8; j_call: TRBJ1-1; cdr3_aa: CASSSYTEAFF
v_call: TRBV28; j_call: TRBJ2-4; cdr3_aa: CASNLRVAKNIQYF
v_call: TRBV27; j_call: TRBJ1-2; cdr3_aa: CASSPLGTGKSYGYTF
v_call: TRBV14; j_call: TRBJ2-7; cdr3_aa: CASSQLGGLAVYEQYF
v_call: TRBV7-9; j_call: TRBJ2-6; cdr3_aa: CASTFWGNSGANVLTF
v_call: TRBV2; j_call: TRBJ1-4; cdr3_aa: CASSAGTGATNEKLFF
v_call: TRBV20-1; j_call: TRBJ1-2; cdr3_aa: CSASVRDREYGYTF